These 23 T cell receptor beta chains came from one sample sequenced in a study of vaccination effects on CD4 cells after COVID-19. Antigens for these TCRs are unknown. Measured with immunoSEQ multiplex PCR; TCRdb has only the in-frame clones, and not every one. The data show around 60,000 clones, roughly 80% seen once. Scientists isolated CD4+ T cells after an approximately 10-day culture period ended. The source was CD4+ T cells from PBMCs cultured without peptide, collected before COVID-19 vaccination. All receptors come from a human donor who received a COVID-19 vaccine.

The chain carries TRBV4-2 and TRBJ1-2, with 11 bases matching TRBD1. Germline CDR1 LGHNA, CDR2 YNFKEQ. J gave up 6 bases and V 5 bases, and 8 bases lay outside the gene matches. CDR3 length: 15 residues. The CDR3 sequence: CASSSRTGGADGYTF. For the CDR3, the DNA is TGTGCCAGCAGCTCCCGGACAGGGGGCGCGGATGGCTACACCTTC.

This clone showed up just a few times. The chain carries TRBV10-3 and TRBJ1-5; unclear D gene. Between the trimmed V and J ends, which lost 6 bases and 7 bases, there was a span of 16 bases. CDR1 and CDR2 (germline): ENHRY, SYGVKD. This CDR3 spans 14 amino acids. This chain's CDR3 is CAIRKDTSGQPQHF. The CDR3 nucleotides read TGTGCCATCAGAAAAGACACCTCGGGGCAGCCCCAGCATTTT.

There are a few counts of this clone. The rearrangement joins TRBV5-4 to TRBJ1-1, with D unclear. The V and J ends lost 0 bases and 5 bases respectively, with 5 bases between them. The CDR3 spans 12 residues. Germline lookup yields CDR1 SGHNT and CDR2 YYREEE (reference sequence). CDR3 sequence reads: CASSLEETEAFF. CDR3 nucleotide sequence: TGTGCCAGCAGCTTGGAGGAGACTGAAGCTTTCTTT.

The J gene is TRBJ1-1, the V gene TRBV5-4; D may be TRBD1 (5 bases). This CDR3 region has 14 residues. Trimming took 3 bases from V and 3 from J, leaving 12 bases between them. Germline CDR1 reads SGHNT; CDR2 reads YYREEE (reference sequence). CDR3 DNA: TGTGCCAGCAGCTACGGGGGGTCGGACACTGAAGCTTTCTTT. Translating it yields CASSYGGSDTEAFF.

This clone was seen only once. This chain connects TRBV28 to TRBJ2-2; possibly TRBD1 or TRBD2 for D (5 bases each). The CDR3 has 16 residues. V lost 6 bases and J 0 bases, leaving 14 bases between the germline ends. The germline V gene has CDR1 MDHEN and CDR2 SYDVKM. The CDR3 loop is CASRLDSPPNTGELFF. CDR3 DNA: TGTGCCAGCAGACTAGACAGTCCTCCGAACACCGGGGAGCTGTTTTTT.

This chain connects TRBV5-5 to TRBJ2-2, with TRBD1 identical over 7 bases. The CDR3 is 14 amino acids. V was clipped by 3 bases and J by 6 bases; unmatched bases: 5. Looked up from germline, CDR1 is SGHKS and CDR2 is YYEKEE (reference sequence). CDR3 amino acids: CASSSPTGAGELFF. CDR3 DNA: TGTGCCAGCAGCTCACCTACAGGGGCCGGGGAGCTGTTTTTT.

The genes are TRBV5-4 and TRBJ1-2, with D possibly TRBD1 on 6 matching bases. The V gene's germline CDR1 is SGHNT and CDR2 YYREEE (reference sequence). The CDR3 is 14 residues long. V was trimmed by 4 bases and J by 2 bases, leaving 12 bases between them. The CDR3 DNA reads TGTGCCAGCAGCCCCCAGGGGTTGAACTATGGCTACACCTTC. It yields the protein CASSPQGLNYGYTF.

The CDR3 nucleotides read TGTGCCAGCAGCCCCAGCGGGGGGGCTTACAATGAGCAGTTCTTC. Translating gives CASSPSGGAYNEQFF. The chain couples TRBV7-3 to TRBJ2-1; 10 positions agree with TRBD2. Germline V gene data show CDR1 as SGHTA and CDR2 as FQGTGA. V was pared by 5 bases and J by 4 bases, with 5 bases of the junction left unmatched. This CDR3 region has 15 residues.

This chain joins TRBV7-8 and TRBJ2-3, with D possibly matching TRBD1 (5 bases). Germline V gene sequence: CDR1 SGHVS, CDR2 FQNEAQ. The CDR3 is made up of 14 amino acids. Trimming cost V 7 bases and J 0 bases, with 11 bases left between them. The CDR3 is CASTSGPSTDTQYF. CDR3 bases: TGTGCCAGCACCTCAGGGCCTAGCACAGATACGCAGTATTTT.

V usage is TRBV4-1 and J usage is TRBJ1-2; the D gene is possibly TRBD1 (6 bases). Germline loops: CDR1 MGHRA, CDR2 YSYEKL. The V end was cut by 3 bases, the J end by 2 bases, with 13 bases between. The CDR3 covers 15 residues. CDR3 DNA sequence: TGCGCCAGCAGCCAGGGGGGCGGGGGCAACTATGGCTACACCTTC. This sequence encodes CASSQGGGGNYGYTF.

This sequence joins TRBV6-6 and TRBJ2-7; 8 bases line up with TRBD1. The length of the CDR3 is 15 residues. V lost 2 bases to trimming and J lost 1 base; unmatched junction nucleotides: 4. Germline V gives CDR1 MNHNY, CDR2 SVGAGI (reference sequence). DNA for the CDR3: TGTGCCAGCAGTTACGACAGGGGCCTATCCTACGAGCAGTACGTC. Its translation is CASSYDRGLSYEQYV.

The chain couples TRBV4-1 to TRBJ1-2; no reliable D call. The CDR3 spans 15 residues. Trimming pared 3 bases from V and 0 bases from J, leaving 11 bases between. Germline V gene data show CDR1 as MGHRA and CDR2 as YSYEKL. CDR3 nucleotides: TGCGCCAGCAGCCATATGACACACGCTAACTATGGCTACACCTTC. It codes for CASSHMTHANYGYTF.

This sequence joins TRBV23-1 and TRBJ1-3, with 7 bases fitting TRBD1. TRBV23-1 falls under the ORF class, with uncertain function. The CDR3 is 14 residues long. Trimming cost V 3 bases and J 10 bases; bases outside gene matches: 9. CDR3 nucleotides: TGCGCCAGCAGTCAGGACAGGCACCTCGGGACCATATATTTT. Protein product: CASSQDRHLGTIYF.

This chain uses TRBV27 with TRBJ1-5, with 7 nucleotides matching TRBD1. With 6 bases clipped from V and 0 bases from J, the junction kept 5 bases outside the gene matches. This CDR3 is built from 15 residues. Germline assignment: CDR1 MNHEY and CDR2 SMNVEV (reference sequence). DNA for the CDR3: TGTGCCAGCAGGCGGACAGGCGATAGCAATCAGCCCCAGCATTTT. Residues: CASRRTGDSNQPQHF.

V is TRBV6-2 or TRBV6-3 and J is TRBJ1-2; D is ambiguous. The CDR3 is made up of 15 amino acids. Trimming took 2 bases from V and 0 from J, leaving 10 bases between them. The V gene's germline CDR1 is MNHEY and CDR2 SVGEGT. The CDR3: CASSYNGEPNYGYTF. As DNA, the CDR3 is TGTGCCAGCAGTTACAATGGGGAACCTAACTATGGCTACACCTTC.

The chain couples TRBV5-4 to TRBJ2-1; no reliable D call. CDR1 SGHNT and CDR2 YYREEE come from the germline V gene (reference sequence). CDR3 length: 13 amino acids. Trimming cost V 4 bases and J 6 bases, with 11 bases left between them. This CDR3 reads CASSTGQPNEQFF. The CDR3 nucleotides read TGTGCCAGCAGCACGGGCCAGCCCAATGAGCAGTTCTTC. The variable domain in full, with the rest retrieved from reference TRBV5-4 and TRBJ2-1, is ETGVTQSPTHLIKTRGQQVTLRCSSQSGHNTVSWYQQALGQGPQFIFQYYREEENGRGNFPPRFSGLQFPNYSSELNVNALELDDSALYLCASSTGQPNEQFFGPGTRLTVL.

CDR3 coding DNA: TGTGCCAGCAGTGAAGGCAGGGGATATAGCAATCAGCCCCAGCATTTT. Encoded protein: CASSEGRGYSNQPQHF. J is TRBJ1-5 and V is TRBV6-1; D is perhaps TRBD1 (6 bases). The CDR3 length is 16 residues. Trimming stripped 1 base from V and 0 bases from J, with 10 bases between. Germline lookup yields CDR1 MNHNS and CDR2 SASEGT.

This chain joins TRBV6-5 and TRBJ2-7, with unresolved D. V lost 4 bases to trimming and J lost 0 bases, with 10 bases between them. The CDR3 contains 14 residues. Germline V gene data show CDR1 as MNHEY and CDR2 as SVGAGI. The CDR3 sequence: CASSWSRSSYEQYV. DNA for the CDR3: TGTGCCAGCAGTTGGTCCAGAAGCTCCTACGAGCAGTACGTC.

The V and J genes are TRBV29-1 and TRBJ2-2, with 8 positions matching TRBD1. From germline, CDR1 is SQVTM and CDR2 ANQGSEA. CDR3 length: 14 amino acids. J lost 1 base, V lost 7 bases, and 5 bases had no gene match. DNA for the CDR3: TGCAGCGCGGCCGGGACAGGGAACACCGGGGAGCTGTTTTTT. This translates into CSAAGTGNTGELFF.

The V and J genes are TRBV5-6 and TRBJ2-1; TRBD2 agrees at 10 bases. V shed 1 base, J shed 6 bases, and the junction held 16 bases outside the gene matches. Germline-derived CDR1 and CDR2 are SGHDT and YYEEEE. This CDR3 is built from 19 residues. CDR3 loop: CASSLWQGFLAGGLNEQFF. CDR3 sequence (DNA): TGTGCCAGCAGCTTGTGGCAGGGGTTTTTAGCGGGGGGTCTCAATGAGCAGTTCTTC. The variable domain in full, completed from reference TRBV5-6 and TRBJ2-1, reads DAGVTQSPTHLIKTRGQQVTLRCSPKSGHDTVSWYQQALGQGPQFIFQYYEEEERQRGNFPDRFSGHQFPNYSSELNVNALLLGDSALYLCASSLWQGFLAGGLNEQFFGPGTRLTVL.

The chain joins TRBV19 to TRBJ1-5; 7 bases line up with TRBD1. Germline CDR1 is LNHDA and CDR2 is SQIVND (reference sequence). With V trimmed by 0 bases and J by 6 bases, 5 bases remained unmatched. The CDR3 is 15 residues long. DNA for the CDR3: TGTGCCAGTAGTATAGAACTGACAGGGAGTCAGCCCCAGCATTTT. The encoded protein is CASSIELTGSQPQHF.

This chain links TRBV12-3 or TRBV12-4 with TRBJ1-2; no clear D. This CDR3 spans 13 amino acids. Trimming stripped 7 bases from V and 4 bases from J, with 13 bases between. The CDR3 loop reads CASTKGLSYGYTF. The CDR3 coding sequence is TGTGCCAGCACCAAAGGACTTAGCTATGGCTACACCTTC.

This chain connects TRBV15 to TRBJ1-4, with D unclear. Germline assignment: CDR1 LNHNV and CDR2 YYDKDF (reference sequence). Trimming took 1 base from V and 12 from J, leaving 21 bases between them. The CDR3 is 16 amino acids. The CDR3 DNA reads TGTGCCACCAGCAGAGTTTTCGGGAGTCCAAGTTATGAACTGTTTTTT. It specifies CATSRVFGSPSYELFF.